This T cell receptor beta chain came from a study of blood T cell repertoires in COVID-19. This clone appeared a single time. Participant reports of clinical history set cohort assignment. Donors in Cohort 3 counted as recovered after two negative PCRs, clearance, or symptom resolution. Sequencing used immunoSEQ multiplex PCR; TCRdb keeps in-frame clones, though not all of them. This table holds about 310,000 clones, approximately 89% found once. The sample consisted of PBMCs or T cells enriched from blood (not recorded which). The sequence was obtained from a woman between 35 and 50 years old who had recovered from COVID-19.

CDR3 in DNA: TGCGCCAGCAGCTTGGAACAGCGCACAGATACGCAGTATTTT. Translated: CASSLEQRTDTQYF. J is TRBJ2-3 and V is TRBV5-1; D remains ambiguous. The CDR3 is 14 residues long. The V end lost 0 bases, the J end lost 1 base, and 6 bases lay between the germline ends. From germline, CDR1 is SGHRS and CDR2 YFSETQ.